This paragraph reports one T cell receptor beta chain. The antigen remains undetermined. The CDR3 contains 15 residues. V lost 5 bases, J lost 5 bases, and 16 bases lay in between. CDR1 SGHTA and CDR2 FQGNSA come from the germline V gene. TCRdb re-called the 5' RACE reads through MiXCR, storing one row per CDR3 protein. The table has about 210,000 distinct CDR3 sequences, roughly 30% seen once. This sample was included in a study of T-cell memory formation after mild COVID-19. Notes on the study in general: Mainly in CM and EM were contracting CD4+ clones; CD8+ were in EMRA. Pre-infection memory held some responding clones, suggesting pre-existing cross-reactive T cells responded.

The genes are TRBV7-2 and TRBJ2-4, with a weak D call TRBD2 (6 bases). This TCR derives from an adult woman who had mild COVID-19 (a few samples of this study predate the infection). Cell type and time point are not known. What was sequenced was PBMCs or a T cell subset sorted from them (not recorded which). CDR3 sequence reads: CASSTSGGTENIQYF. The DNA of the CDR3 is TGTGCCAGCAGCACCTCTGGAGGGACGGAAAACATTCAGTACTTC.